Listed below are T cell receptor beta chains from one sample, sequenced in a study of blood T cell repertoires in COVID-19. Profiled with immunoSEQ multiplex PCR; TCRdb holds only in-frame clones, not every one. The data contain approximately 120,000 clones, 88% of them singletons. What was sequenced was peripheral blood. These receptors were taken from a human donor in a cohort sampled during active COVID-19. The CDR3 runs from the conserved cysteine through the conserved F or W. Each record gives: J gene, clone size, V gene, D gene, CDR3 DNA, CDR3 protein. D genes are given only for firm matches. The size field is filled for only some rows; it gives once, few, many or a size class.

TRBJ2-5,-,TRBV15,TRBD1,TGTGCCACCAGCGGCCCGGGACAGGGGCTTGAGACCCAGTACTTC,CATSGPGQGLETQYF
TRBJ2-7,-,TRBV7-9,-,TGTGCCAGCAGCTTAGCCGGGAACCCCGTCGGCGAGCAGTACTTC,CASSLAGNPVGEQYF
TRBJ1-2,few,TRBV5-4,TRBD1,TGTGCCAGCAGCTTGGCGGGGACAGGGGTTGTAGGCTACACCTTC,CASSLAGTGVVGYTF
TRBJ2-2,-,TRBV5-4,-,TGTGCCAGCAGCTGGGGAACCGGGACAGCGGGCGGGGAGCTGTTTTTT,CASSWGTGTAGGELFF
TRBJ1-2,once,TRBV2,-,TGTGCCAGCAGTGTGATGACTGCCCGGGGCTACACCTTC,CASSVMTARGYTF
TRBJ2-7,once,TRBV7-9,TRBD2,TGTGCCAGCAGCGGGAGGGCGCACGAGCAGTACTTC,CASSGRAHEQYF
TRBJ2-7,-,TRBV28,TRBD2,TGTGCCAGCACGCCGGGGGGAGTCTACGAGCAGTACTTC,CASTPGGVYEQYF
TRBJ1-1,-,TRBV6-5,-,TGTGCCAGCAGTTACTTGCAGGGATCAGCTGAAGCTTTCTTT,CASSYLQGSAEAFF
TRBJ1-5,-,TRBV19,-,TGTGCCAGTAGTATTACGGAGAGTCAGCCCCAGCATTTT,CASSITESQPQHF
TRBJ1-1,-,TRBV10-3,TRBD1,TGTGCCACTAGACAGGGGACGGGGAACACTGAAGCTTTCTTT,CATRQGTGNTEAFF
TRBJ2-7,-,TRBV3-1/TRBV3-2,TRBD2,TGTGCCAGCAGCCAAGTCACTAGCGGGCCGCTATCCTACGAGCAGTACTTC,CASSQVTSGPLSYEQYF
TRBJ1-5,-,TRBV29-1,-,TGCAGCGCCAGGGAGGGAAGTCAGCCCCAGCATTTT,CSAREGSQPQHF
TRBJ1-1,-,TRBV29-1,TRBD1,TGCAGCGTTGAAGACCGTGACAGGGACACTGAAGCTTTCTTT,CSVEDRDRDTEAFF
TRBJ2-1,-,TRBV9,TRBD2,TGTGCCAGCAGCGTAGAAGCAGGGAGGGATGAGCAGTTCTTC,CASSVEAGRDEQFF
TRBJ1-5,-,TRBV5-1,-,TGCGCCAGCAGCTTGGACGGAGGATTCAATCAGCCCCAGCATTTT,CASSLDGGFNQPQHF
TRBJ1-1,-,TRBV18,-,TGTGCCAGCTCGATAGGAGGCGGGGGTAGCAACACTGAAGCTTTCTTT,CASSIGGGGSNTEAFF
TRBJ2-5,once,TRBV10-2,-,TGCGCCAGCAGTGTCAGGCTAGCAGGCGACCAAGAGACCCAGTACTTC,CASSVRLAGDQETQYF
TRBJ2-2,-,TRBV27,TRBD1,TGTGCCAGCAGTGCTATACAGGGGGCATTCGGGGAGCTGTTTTTT,CASSAIQGAFGELFF
TRBJ2-7,-,TRBV27,TRBD2,TGTGCCAGCAGTTTAAAGTTCCGCCTAGCGGGGGATCTCCACGAGCAGTACTTC,CASSLKFRLAGDLHEQYF
TRBJ2-1,-,TRBV2,TRBD1,TGTGCCAGCAGTGGACAGGGTAGCTCCTACAATGAGCAGTTCTTC,CASSGQGSSYNEQFF
TRBJ2-3,few,TRBV4-1,-,TGCGCCAGCAGCCAAACAGCTTTTACTAGCACAGATACGCAGTATTTT,CASSQTAFTSTDTQYF
TRBJ1-1,-,TRBV5-1,TRBD1,TGCGCCAGCGGTCTCTCGGGGACAGGGACCACTGAAGCTTTCTTT,CASGLSGTGTTEAFF
TRBJ2-7,-,TRBV2,-,TGTGCCAGCAGTGGTAGGAGAAGCTCCTACGAGCAGTACTTC,CASSGRRSSYEQYF
TRBJ1-2,-,TRBV7-9,TRBD1,TGTGCCAGCAGCCCCCAGTCGGGACAGGACTATGGCTACACCTTC,CASSPQSGQDYGYTF
TRBJ2-5,-,TRBV4-2,TRBD2,TGTGCCAGCAGCCGAGAGAGCGGGAGGGCCGGGGAGACCCAGTACTTC,CASSRESGRAGETQYF
TRBJ2-1,-,TRBV7-9,-,TGTGGATCGGAGGGAAGCCACAATGAGCAGTTCTTC,CGSEGSHNEQFF
TRBJ1-1,-,TRBV11-3,TRBD1,TGTGCCAGCAGCTGGGACAGAGACACTGAAGCTTTCTTT,CASSWDRDTEAFF